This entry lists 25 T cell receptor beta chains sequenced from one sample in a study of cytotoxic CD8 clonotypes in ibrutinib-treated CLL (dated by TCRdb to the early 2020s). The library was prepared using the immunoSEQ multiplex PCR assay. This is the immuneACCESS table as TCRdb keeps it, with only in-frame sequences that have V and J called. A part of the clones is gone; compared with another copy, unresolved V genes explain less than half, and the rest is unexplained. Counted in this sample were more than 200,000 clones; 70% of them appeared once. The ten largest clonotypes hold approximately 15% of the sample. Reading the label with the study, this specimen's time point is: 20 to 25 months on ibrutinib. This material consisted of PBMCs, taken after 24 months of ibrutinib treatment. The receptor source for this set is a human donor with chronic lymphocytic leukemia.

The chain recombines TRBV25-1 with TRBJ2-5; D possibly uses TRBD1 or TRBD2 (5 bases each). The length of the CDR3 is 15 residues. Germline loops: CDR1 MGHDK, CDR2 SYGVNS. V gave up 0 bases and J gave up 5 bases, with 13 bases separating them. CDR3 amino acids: CASSEYQGWGETQYF. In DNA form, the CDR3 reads TGTGCCAGCAGTGAATATCAGGGATGGGGGGAGACCCAGTACTTC.

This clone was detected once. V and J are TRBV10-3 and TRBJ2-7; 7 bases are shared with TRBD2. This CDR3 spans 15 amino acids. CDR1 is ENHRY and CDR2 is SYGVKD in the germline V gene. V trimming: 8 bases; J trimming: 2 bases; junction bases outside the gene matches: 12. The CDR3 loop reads CAIGRGTQTAYEQYF. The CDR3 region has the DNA TGTGCCATCGGGAGGGGTACCCAGACAGCCTACGAGCAGTACTTC.

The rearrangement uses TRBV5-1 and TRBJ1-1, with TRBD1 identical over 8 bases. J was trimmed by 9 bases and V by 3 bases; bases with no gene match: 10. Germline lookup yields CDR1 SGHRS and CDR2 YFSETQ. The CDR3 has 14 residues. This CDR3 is CASSSMDRADQAFF. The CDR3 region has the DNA TGCGCCAGCAGCTCAATGGACAGGGCGGATCAAGCTTTCTTT.

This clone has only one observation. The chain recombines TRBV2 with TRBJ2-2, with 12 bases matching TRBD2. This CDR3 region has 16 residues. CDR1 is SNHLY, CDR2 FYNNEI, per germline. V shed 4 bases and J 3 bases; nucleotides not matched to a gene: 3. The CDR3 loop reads CASSVLAGGDTGELFF. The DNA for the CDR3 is TGTGCCAGCAGTGTACTAGCGGGAGGAGACACCGGGGAGCTGTTTTTT.

This CDR3 reads CASSLSSAAYGYTF. For the CDR3, the DNA is TGTGCCAGCAGTTTATCTTCGGCAGCCTATGGCTACACCTTC. The chain recombines TRBV27 with TRBJ1-2; D unclear. CDR1 MNHEY and CDR2 SMNVEV come from the germline V gene (reference sequence). The CDR3 is 14 amino acids. Between the trimmed V and J ends, which lost 0 bases and 4 bases, there was a span of 9 bases.

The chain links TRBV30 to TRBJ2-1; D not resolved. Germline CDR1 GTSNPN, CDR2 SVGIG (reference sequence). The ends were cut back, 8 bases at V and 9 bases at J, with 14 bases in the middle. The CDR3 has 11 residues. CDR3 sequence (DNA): TGTGCCCATACCGGCGTCGGTGAGCAGTTCTTC. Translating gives CAHTGVGEQFF.

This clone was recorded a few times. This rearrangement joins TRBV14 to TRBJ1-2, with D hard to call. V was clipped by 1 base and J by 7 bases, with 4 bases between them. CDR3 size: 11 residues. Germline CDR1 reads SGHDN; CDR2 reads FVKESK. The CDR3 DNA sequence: TGTGCCAGCAGCCAAGTGGGTGGCTACACCTTC. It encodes CASSQVGGYTF.

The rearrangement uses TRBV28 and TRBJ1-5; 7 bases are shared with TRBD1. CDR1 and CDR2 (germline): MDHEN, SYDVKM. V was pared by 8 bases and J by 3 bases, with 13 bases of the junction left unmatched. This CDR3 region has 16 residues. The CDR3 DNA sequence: TGTGCCAGCGGGCCCCGGCAGACAGGGAACAATCAGCCCCAGCATTTT. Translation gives CASGPRQTGNNQPQHF.

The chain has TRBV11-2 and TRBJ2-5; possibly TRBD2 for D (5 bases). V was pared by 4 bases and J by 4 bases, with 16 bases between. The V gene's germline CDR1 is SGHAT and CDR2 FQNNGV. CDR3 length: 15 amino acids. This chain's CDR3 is CASSSAGPLVETQYF. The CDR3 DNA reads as TGTGCCAGCAGCTCGGCGGGCCCCCTCGTAGAGACCCAGTACTTC.

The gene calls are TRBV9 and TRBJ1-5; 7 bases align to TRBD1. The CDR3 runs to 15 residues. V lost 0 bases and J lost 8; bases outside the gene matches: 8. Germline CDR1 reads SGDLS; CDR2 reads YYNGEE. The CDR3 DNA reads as TGTGCCAGCAGCGTAGGGGACAGCGGCAGGGAGCCCCAGCATTTT. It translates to CASSVGDSGREPQHF.

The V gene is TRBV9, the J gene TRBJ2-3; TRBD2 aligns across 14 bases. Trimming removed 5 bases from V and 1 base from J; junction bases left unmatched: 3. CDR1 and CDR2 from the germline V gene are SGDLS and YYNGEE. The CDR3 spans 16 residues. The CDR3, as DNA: TGTGCCAGCAGGGGACTAGCGGGAGAGGGCACAGATACGCAGTATTTT. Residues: CASRGLAGEGTDTQYF.

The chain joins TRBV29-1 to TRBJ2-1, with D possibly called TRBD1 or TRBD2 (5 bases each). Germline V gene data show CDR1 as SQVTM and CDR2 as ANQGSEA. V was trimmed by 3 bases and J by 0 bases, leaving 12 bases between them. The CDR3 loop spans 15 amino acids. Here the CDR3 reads CSVDRGERSYNEQFF. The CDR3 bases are TGCAGCGTTGATAGGGGAGAACGCTCCTACAATGAGCAGTTCTTC.

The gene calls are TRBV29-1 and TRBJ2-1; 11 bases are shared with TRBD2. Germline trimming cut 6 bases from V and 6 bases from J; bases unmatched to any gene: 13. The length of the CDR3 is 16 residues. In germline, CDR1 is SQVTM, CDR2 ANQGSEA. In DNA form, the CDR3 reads TGCAGCGTACCCCAGACGACTAGCGGGATGGGCAATGAGCAGTTCTTC. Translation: CSVPQTTSGMGNEQFF.

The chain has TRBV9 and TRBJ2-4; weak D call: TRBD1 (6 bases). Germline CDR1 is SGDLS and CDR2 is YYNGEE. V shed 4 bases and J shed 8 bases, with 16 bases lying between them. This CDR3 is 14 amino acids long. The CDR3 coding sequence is TGTGCCAGCAGCCCCACAACAGGGTACCACATTCAGTACTTC. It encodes CASSPTTGYHIQYF.

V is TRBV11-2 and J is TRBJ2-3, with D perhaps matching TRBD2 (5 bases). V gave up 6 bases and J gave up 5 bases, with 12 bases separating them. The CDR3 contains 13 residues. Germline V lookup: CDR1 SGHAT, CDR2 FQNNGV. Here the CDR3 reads CASRLRELDTQYF. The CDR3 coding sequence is TGTGCCAGCAGACTCCGGGAACTAGATACGCAGTATTTT.

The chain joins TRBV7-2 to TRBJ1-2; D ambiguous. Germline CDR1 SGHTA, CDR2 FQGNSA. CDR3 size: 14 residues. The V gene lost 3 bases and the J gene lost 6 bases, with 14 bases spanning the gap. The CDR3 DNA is TGTGCCAGCAGCTTGGGGTCTCATGACAATGGCTACACCTTC. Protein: CASSLGSHDNGYTF.

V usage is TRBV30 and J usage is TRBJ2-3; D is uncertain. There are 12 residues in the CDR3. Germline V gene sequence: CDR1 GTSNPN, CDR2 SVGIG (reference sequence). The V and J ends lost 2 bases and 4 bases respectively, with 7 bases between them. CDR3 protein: CAWSYSADTQYF. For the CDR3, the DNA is TGTGCCTGGAGTTACAGCGCAGATACGCAGTATTTT.

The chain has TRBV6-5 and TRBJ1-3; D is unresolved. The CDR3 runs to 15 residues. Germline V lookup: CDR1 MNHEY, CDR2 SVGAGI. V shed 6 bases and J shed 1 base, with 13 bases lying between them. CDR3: CASRSEEVSGNTIYF. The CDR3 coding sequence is TGTGCCAGCAGATCGGAAGAGGTATCTGGAAACACCATATATTTT.

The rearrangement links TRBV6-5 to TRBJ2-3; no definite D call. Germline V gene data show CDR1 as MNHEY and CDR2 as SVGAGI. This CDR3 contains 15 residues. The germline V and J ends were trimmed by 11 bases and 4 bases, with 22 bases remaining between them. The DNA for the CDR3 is TGTGCCTCCCGAGCCGAGACCCCCGCGGCAGATACGCAGTATTTT. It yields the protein CASRAETPAADTQYF.

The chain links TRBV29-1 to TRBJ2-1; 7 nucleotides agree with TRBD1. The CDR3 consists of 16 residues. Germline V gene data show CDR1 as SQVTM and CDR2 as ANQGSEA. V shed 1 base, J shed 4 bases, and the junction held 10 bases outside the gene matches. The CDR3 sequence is CSVEGRQGRGYNEQFF. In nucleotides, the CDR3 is TGCAGCGTTGAAGGCCGACAGGGCCGAGGGTACAATGAGCAGTTCTTC.

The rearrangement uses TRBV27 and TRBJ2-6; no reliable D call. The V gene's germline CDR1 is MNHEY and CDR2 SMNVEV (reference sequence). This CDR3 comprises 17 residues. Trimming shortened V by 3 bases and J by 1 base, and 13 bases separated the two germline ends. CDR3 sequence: CASSLGLLPSGANVLTF. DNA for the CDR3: TGTGCCAGCAGTTTGGGGTTACTCCCTTCTGGGGCCAACGTCCTGACTTTC.

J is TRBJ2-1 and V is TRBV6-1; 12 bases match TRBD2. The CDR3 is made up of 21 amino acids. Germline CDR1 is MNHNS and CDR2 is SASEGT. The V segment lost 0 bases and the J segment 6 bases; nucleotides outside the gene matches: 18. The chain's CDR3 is CASSEAPWLAGGGILSNEQFF. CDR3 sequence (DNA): TGTGCCAGCAGTGAAGCTCCGTGGCTAGCGGGAGGGGGCATACTTAGCAATGAGCAGTTCTTC.

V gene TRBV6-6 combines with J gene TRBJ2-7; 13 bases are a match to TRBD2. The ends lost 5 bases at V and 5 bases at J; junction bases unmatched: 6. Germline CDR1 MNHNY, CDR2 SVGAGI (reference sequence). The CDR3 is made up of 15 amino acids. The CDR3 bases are TGTGCCAGCAGTATACTAGCGGGAGGGTTCGACGAGCAGTACTTC. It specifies CASSILAGGFDEQYF.

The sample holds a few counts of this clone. The CDR3 sequence: CASSIVGLGRRTEAFF. For the CDR3, the DNA is TGTGCCAGTAGTATAGTTGGCCTCGGCCGTCGGACTGAAGCTTTCTTT. The chain carries TRBV19 and TRBJ1-1; D gene unclear. The CDR3 contains 16 residues. Germline CDR1 reads LNHDA; CDR2 reads SQIVND (reference sequence). V was cut by 1 base and J by 5 bases, with 17 bases left in between.

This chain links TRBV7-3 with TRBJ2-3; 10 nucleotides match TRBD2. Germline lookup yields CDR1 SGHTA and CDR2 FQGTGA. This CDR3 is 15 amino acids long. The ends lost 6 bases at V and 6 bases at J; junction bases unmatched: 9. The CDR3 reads CASRQTSGTSDTQYF. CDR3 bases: TGTGCCAGCAGACAAACTAGCGGGACCTCTGATACGCAGTATTTT.